This T cell receptor (beta chain) comes out of a study of cytomegalovirus exposure and HLA in healthy donors (dated 2017 in TCRdb). About the full investigation: According to an earlier analysis of a few hundred of the donors, roughly 180 million T cells yielded 95 million to 140 million unique TCR beta sequences and about 300 Gb of sequence data. In a later analysis, previously published TCR beta repertoires from 550 to 700 donors were re-analyzed and high-resolution HLA genotyping was added so that TCR occurrence patterns could be studied. Typing coverage differed by locus: A, B, C, DRB1 and DQB1 were typed in roughly 620-640 donors, DQA1 in approximately 520, DPA1 in 606, and DPB1 in roughly 450. Of the 350 to 450 genotyped donors, 70% to 90% were placed in the genetic ancestry cluster associated with self-reported Caucasian donors. Every repertoire in the discovery cohort had been generated on one and the same sequencing platform. The study was designed to test whether signatures of past pathogen exposure could be identified by cataloging public T cell receptors. An earlier analysis of approximately 640 of the donors applied high-throughput TCR beta sequencing to assess whether each TCR beta V gene segment acted as functional or pseudogenic. Roughly 300 gigabases of sequencing data and around 80 million unique TCR sequences made up an early release that covered 500 to 650 HLA-typed donors. To predict cytomegalovirus infection status, the study combined high-throughput TCR immunosequencing, statistical association of individual TCRs with disease status, and machine learning. Four or five DR-DQ haplotypes were handled as single units for association and clustering because linkage in the cohort was strong. Across approximately 420 genotyped donors of the cohort, an average of roughly 230,000 unique TCR beta nucleotide sequences per donor were sequenced, and roughly 20% of those sequences were non-productive. Rather than drawing on any new phenotypic data, the later analysis identified candidate immune exposures from TCR beta sequences and the way those sequences occurred across donors. Alongside the repertoire data, information on donor age, sex, ethnicity and CMV serostatus was compiled. Both class I and class II loci were covered by HLA typing, at four-digit resolution. The study profiled the T cell repertoires of about 640 subjects by immunosequencing and related them to cytomegalovirus serostatus. Genome-wide SNP genotypes for about 60% of the roughly 700 donors were used in a later genetic analysis, which treated that subset as a discovery cohort. Besides the first cohort of under 700 subjects, a separate validation cohort made up of about 120 different subjects was used.

Overall study outcomes, separate from this receptor: In both the original and validation cohorts, the classifier was reported to diagnose cytomegalovirus status with high specificity and sensitivity. A further reported finding was that TCR beta sequences accurately predicted the HLA-A and HLA-B alleles for most subjects in the first cohort. Because HLA typing was unavailable for some donors at each locus, only the typed subset was used in association tests. In vitro tests confirmed that a few of the cytomegalovirus-associated TCR beta chains recognize cytomegalovirus antigens. The earlier analysis of about 600 of the donors excluded roughly 16 rarely observed V segments, including chromosome 9 orphons, because counts were too low. V-gene and J-gene trimming of TCR beta chains was associated with a missense DCLRE1C variant in a later genetic analysis, and the association was replicated in an independent cohort. At a false discovery rate of 0.05, a later analysis linked roughly 17,000 TCR beta sequences to specific HLA alleles. Only TCR beta chains were sequenced in this cohort, and the absence of alpha or paired-chain data limited detectable features. The study listed 150 to 200 TCR beta chains as associated with cytomegalovirus. When HLA alleles, especially DR and DQ, strongly co-occurred, TCR associations were difficult to assign to individual alleles. A cluster of highly shared sequence variants was judged likely to represent a technical artifact of the sequencing pipeline. In a later analysis, HLA-associated TCR beta chains showed more clonal expansion and lower generation probabilities than non-associated chains that were equally common. Presence/absence analyses assumed roughly uniform sequencing depth across donors, an assumption that may not hold. Linkage disequilibrium might explain the correlated functional status among segregating V segments, but an unknown experimental factor could not be excluded. Several of the top co-occurrence clusters appeared to be linked to parvovirus B19, influenza, CMV and Epstein-Barr virus, according to a later analysis. In a later analysis, most CMV-associated TCR beta chains were found to appear HLA-restricted, with HLA associations seemingly driven largely by CMV exposure. CMV serostatus was the only immune exposure information available for the cohort. Some IMGT-functional V segments, including TRBV6-2 and TRBV6-3, could not be distinguished by the 87-base-pair reads and were therefore excluded. While some public TCRs were present in many individuals, most TCR sequences turned up only very rarely across donors. In an earlier analysis of some 550 of the donors, most TCR beta V segments were observed in productive rearrangements about 87% or about 30% of the time, broadly matching IMGT annotations. According to the authors, the approach could potentially be generalized to other disease states and immunological phenotypes. In a later genetic analysis, fewer N-insertions in productive TCRs were reported among donors in an Asian-associated ancestry cluster than the approximately 710-donor mean. A later analysis found that TCR association rates varied across HLA loci, with DRB1 alleles showing the most associated TCRs and HLA-C alleles the fewest.

The method behind the library was the immunoSEQ multiplex PCR assay. For the multiplex PCR, a mixture combining 60 forward primers for TCR Vbeta segments and 13 reverse primers for TCR Jbeta segments was used. A multiplex PCR assay on genomic DNA amplified the CDR3 region of rearranged TCR beta genes. The Illumina HiSeq System was used to sequence the amplified TCR beta libraries as 87-base-pair reads. From the authors' description of their analysis: A later analysis counted about 82 million unique TCR beta chains across the 550 to 700 repertoires, and some 11 million of these chains were shared by at least two donors. Raw reads were error-corrected and collapsed into unique sequences by a nearest-neighbor algorithm in which closely related sequences were merged to remove PCR and sequencing errors. CDR3 sequences were aligned to IMGT reference sequences to assign V, D and J gene segments. For a sequence to be retained, a match of at least six nucleotides was required to both a V gene segment and a J gene segment. A rearrangement counted as productive if the CDR3 had no stop codons and remained in frame with V and J, and every other rearrangement counted as non-productive. Following IMGT convention, CDR3 was defined as the stretch from the second conserved V-encoded cysteine to the conserved J-encoded phenylalanine. In an earlier analysis of some 550 of the donors, sequences lacking an unambiguous match to a single V gene segment were excluded. An earlier analysis of just under 600 of the donors called V segments functional above 56.7% productive rearrangements and segregating when the between-donor standard deviation exceeded 5%. A statistical classification framework was developed to diagnose cytomegalovirus status using the catalog of TCR beta chain sequences. A later analysis assigned V and J genes by comparing TCR nucleotide sequences with IMGT/GENE-DB human TR gene sequences. A later analysis assigned CDR3 sequences and most-parsimonious VDJ recombination scenarios with the TCRdist pipeline. In a later analysis, each TCR beta chain was defined by its CDR3 amino acid sequence together with its V-gene family, and reads lacking a unique V-gene family were excluded. A later analysis removed 550 to 700 highly shared, low-generation-probability nucleotide sequences to deal with suspected cross-contamination and a sequencing artifact. For each public chain, a later analysis derived a clonal expansion index from normalized ranks of inferred template counts within each repertoire. In a later analysis, generation probabilities were computed with a VDJ recombination model fitted to out-of-frame rearrangements, and the resulting probabilities were checked against IGoR. Hypergeometric tests were used in a later analysis to score TCR-TCR, TCR-HLA and TCR-CMV co-occurrence, with a repertoire-size bias correction applied to the TCR pairs. A later analysis estimated false discovery rates by permuting HLA or CMV assignments 20 times. In a later analysis, co-occurring TCRs were grouped using DBSCAN, and TCRdist sequence similarity was added for clustering within HLA-allele-positive subsets. Co-occurrence clustering excluded repertoires with fewer than 30,000 or more than 120,000 public chains, plus five with anomalous nucleotide sharing. TCRdb mirrors the immuneACCESS table, restricted to in-frame sequences. Some clones are absent from its copies; in checked studies, under half trace to an unresolved V gene, and the reason for the others is unknown. The DNA gave D and trimming, while V, J and clone size come from that table. Across this sample there are 90,000 to 140,000 clones, with 12% to 15% seen only once. The ten largest clones add up to about 0.8% of the sample.

Looking up the germline V gene (reference sequence) yields CDR1 MNHNY and CDR2 SVGAGI. The junction carries 12 bases between V and J, which are trimmed by 0 bases and 3 bases respectively. Reading from cysteine to phenylalanine, the CDR3 counts 15 amino acids. Just CDR3 DNA is preserved here, 45 bases in frame from base 1. This clone was recorded at least ten times. Its antigen is unknown. There are no base qualities to consult, and no much larger clone falls within one base. In total, roughly 670 healthy bone marrow donors made up the cohort. At the time of sampling, every cohort member was nominally healthy, though immune exposures that went unrecorded were likely present. The donor tested CMV seronegative, placing the donor among the roughly 340 seronegative members of the cohort. A peripheral blood sample was collected from each donor, and TCR beta sequencing was performed on peripheral blood mononuclear cells. The Qiagen DNeasy Blood Extraction Kit was used to extract genomic DNA from the blood cell samples.

The V gene is TRBV6-6 and the J gene is TRBJ2-7, with no D gene named confidently. The sample consisted of PBMCs. The clonotype originates from a female donor in good health and CMV-seronegative. The DNA reads TGTGCCAGCAGTTACTCTTTGTCAGTAAACTACGAGCAGTACTTC. The resulting protein is CASSYSLSVNYEQYF.